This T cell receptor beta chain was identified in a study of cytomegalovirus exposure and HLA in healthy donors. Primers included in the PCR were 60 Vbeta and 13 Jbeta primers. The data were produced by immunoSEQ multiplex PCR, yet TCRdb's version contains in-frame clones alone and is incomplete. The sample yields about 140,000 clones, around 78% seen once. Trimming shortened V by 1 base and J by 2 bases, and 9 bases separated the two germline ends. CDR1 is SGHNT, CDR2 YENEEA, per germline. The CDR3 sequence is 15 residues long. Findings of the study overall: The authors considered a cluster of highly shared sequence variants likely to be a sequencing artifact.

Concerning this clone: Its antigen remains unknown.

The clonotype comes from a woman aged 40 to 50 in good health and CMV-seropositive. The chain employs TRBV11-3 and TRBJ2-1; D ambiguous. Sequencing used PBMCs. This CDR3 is CASSLVASPYNEQFF. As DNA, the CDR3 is TGTGCCAGCAGCTTAGTCGCCAGTCCCTACAATGAGCAGTTCTTC. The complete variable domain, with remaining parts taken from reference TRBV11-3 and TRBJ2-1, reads EAGVVQSPRYKIIEKKQPVAFWCNPISGHNTLYWYLQNLGQGPELLIRYENEEAVDDSQLPKDRFSAERLKGVDSTLKIQPAELGDSAVYLCASSLVASPYNEQFFGPGTRLTVL.